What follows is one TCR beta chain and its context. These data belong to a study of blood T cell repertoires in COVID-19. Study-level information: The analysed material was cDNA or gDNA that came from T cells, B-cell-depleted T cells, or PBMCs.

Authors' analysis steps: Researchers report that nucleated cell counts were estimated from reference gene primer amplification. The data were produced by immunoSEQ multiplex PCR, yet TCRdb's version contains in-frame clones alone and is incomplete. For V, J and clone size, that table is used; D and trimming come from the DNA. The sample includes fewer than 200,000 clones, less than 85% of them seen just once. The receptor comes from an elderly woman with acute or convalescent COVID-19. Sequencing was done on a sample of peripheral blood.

CDR3 coding DNA: TGTGCCAGCAGCTTGGTCCCGTTCTTGGTGACAGCGAACTATGGCTACACCTTC. It is translated as CASSLVPFLVTANYGYTF. V usage is TRBV5-5 and J usage is TRBJ1-2; a possible D gene is TRBD1 (5 bases). V was shortened by 0 bases and J by 2 bases, with 20 bases between the two germline ends. This CDR3 contains 18 residues. Germline assignment: CDR1 SGHKS and CDR2 YYEKEE (reference sequence).